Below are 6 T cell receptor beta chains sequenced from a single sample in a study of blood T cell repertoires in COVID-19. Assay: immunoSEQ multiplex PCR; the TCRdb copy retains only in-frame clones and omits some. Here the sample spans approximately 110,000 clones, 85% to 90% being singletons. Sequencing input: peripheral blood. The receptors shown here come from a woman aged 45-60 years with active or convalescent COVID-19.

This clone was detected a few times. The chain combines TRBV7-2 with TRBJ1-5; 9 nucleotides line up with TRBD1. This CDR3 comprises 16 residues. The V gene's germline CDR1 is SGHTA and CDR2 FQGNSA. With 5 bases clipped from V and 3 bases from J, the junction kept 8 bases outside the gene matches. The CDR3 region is CASSPGTGRFNQPQHF. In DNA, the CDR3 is TGTGCCAGCAGCCCGGGGACAGGGCGATTCAATCAGCCCCAGCATTTT.

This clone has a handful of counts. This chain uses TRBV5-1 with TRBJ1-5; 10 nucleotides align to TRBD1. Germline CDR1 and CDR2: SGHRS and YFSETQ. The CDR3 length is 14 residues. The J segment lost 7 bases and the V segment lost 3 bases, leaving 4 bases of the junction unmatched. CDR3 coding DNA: TGCGCCAGCAGCTCGACAGGGGGCGAACAGCCCCAGCATTTT. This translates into CASSSTGGEQPQHF. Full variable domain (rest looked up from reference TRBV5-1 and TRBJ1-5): KAGVTQTPRYLIKTRGQQVTLSCSPISGHRSVSWYQQTPGQGLQFLFEYFSETQRNKGNFPGRFSGRQFSNSRSEMNVSTLELGDSALYLCASSSTGGEQPQHFGDGTRLSIL.

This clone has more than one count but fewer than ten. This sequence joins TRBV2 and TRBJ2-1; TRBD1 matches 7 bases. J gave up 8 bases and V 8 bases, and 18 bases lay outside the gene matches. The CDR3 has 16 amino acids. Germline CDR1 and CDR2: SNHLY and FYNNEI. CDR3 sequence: CASRTHRDSFSHEQFF. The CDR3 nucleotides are TGTGCCAGCCGCACCCACCGGGACAGTTTTTCTCATGAGCAGTTCTTC. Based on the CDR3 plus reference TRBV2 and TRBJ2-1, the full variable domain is EPEVTQTPSHQVTQMGQEVILRCVPISNHLYFYWYRQILGQKVEFLVSFYNNEISEKSEIFDDQFSVERPDGSNFTLKIRSTKLEDSAMYFCASRTHRDSFSHEQFFGPGTRLTVL.

CDR3 sequence: CASSQIHTRTGELFF. The CDR3 nucleotides are TGTGCCAGCAGCCAAATTCATACGAGGACCGGGGAGCTGTTTTTT. The J gene is TRBJ2-2, the V gene TRBV3-1 (or the pseudogene TRBV3-2); D unclear. This CDR3 region has 15 residues. Trimming shortened V by 2 bases and J by 5 bases, and 12 bases separated the two germline ends. The germline gives CDR1 LGHDT, CDR2 YNNKEL (reference sequence).

The CDR3 DNA reads TGTGCCAGCAGCTTAAATCCGGGACAGGGATCCGAGCAGTACTTC. The encoded protein is CASSLNPGQGSEQYF. The V call is TRBV7-6, the J call TRBJ2-7, with 9 nucleotides matching TRBD1. With V trimmed by 2 bases and J by 6 bases, 8 bases remained unmatched. CDR3 length equals 15 residues. Germline assignment: CDR1 SGHVS and CDR2 FNYEAQ. The full variable domain, completed using reference TRBV7-6 and TRBJ2-7, is GAGVSQSPRYKVTKRGQDVALRCDPISGHVSLYWYRQALGQGPEFLTYFNYEAQQDKSGLPNDRFSAERPEGSISTLTIQRTEQRDSAMYRCASSLNPGQGSEQYFGPGTRLTVT.

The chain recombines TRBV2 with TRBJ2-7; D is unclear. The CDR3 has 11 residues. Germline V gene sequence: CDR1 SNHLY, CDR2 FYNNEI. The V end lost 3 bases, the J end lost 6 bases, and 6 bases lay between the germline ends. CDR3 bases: TGTGCCAGCAGTGATACGGGCGAGCAGTACTTC. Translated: CASSDTGEQYF.